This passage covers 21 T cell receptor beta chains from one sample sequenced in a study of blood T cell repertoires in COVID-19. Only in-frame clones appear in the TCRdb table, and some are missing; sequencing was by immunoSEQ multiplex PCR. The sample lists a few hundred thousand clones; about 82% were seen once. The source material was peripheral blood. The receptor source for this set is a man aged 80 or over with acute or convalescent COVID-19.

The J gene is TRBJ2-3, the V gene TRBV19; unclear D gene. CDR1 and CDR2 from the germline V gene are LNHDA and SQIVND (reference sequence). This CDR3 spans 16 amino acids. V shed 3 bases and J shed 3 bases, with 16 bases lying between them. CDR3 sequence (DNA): TGTGCCAGTAGTATCGGTTGGGCCTCACCGACAGATACGCAGTATTTT. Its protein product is CASSIGWASPTDTQYF.

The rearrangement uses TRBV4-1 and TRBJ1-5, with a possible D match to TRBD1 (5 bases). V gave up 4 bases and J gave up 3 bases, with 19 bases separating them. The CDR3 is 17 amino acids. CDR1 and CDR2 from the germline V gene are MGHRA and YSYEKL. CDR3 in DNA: TGCGCCAGCAGCCCAAGTGGGGCGCGGATGGTCAATCAGCCCCAGCATTTT. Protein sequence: CASSPSGARMVNQPQHF.

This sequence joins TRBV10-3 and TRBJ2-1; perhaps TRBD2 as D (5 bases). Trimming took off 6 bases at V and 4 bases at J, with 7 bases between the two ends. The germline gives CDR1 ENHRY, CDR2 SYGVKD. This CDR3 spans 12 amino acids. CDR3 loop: CAIRGLYNEQFF. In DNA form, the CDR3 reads TGTGCCATCAGAGGACTGTACAATGAGCAGTTCTTC.

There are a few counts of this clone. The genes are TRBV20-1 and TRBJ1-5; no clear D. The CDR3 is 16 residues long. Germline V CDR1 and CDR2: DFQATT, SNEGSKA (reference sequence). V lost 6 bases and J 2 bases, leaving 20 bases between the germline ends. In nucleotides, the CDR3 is TGCAGTGCGAGTCCCCCCGGGGTAAAGGGCAATCAGCCCCAGCATTTT. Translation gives CSASPPGVKGNQPQHF.

The CDR3 DNA reads as TGTGCCAGCAACCCGGGACAGGGATACCATGAGCAGTTCTTC. It is translated as CASNPGQGYHEQFF. V gene TRBV28 combines with J gene TRBJ2-1; 9 nucleotides align to TRBD1. V lost 7 bases to trimming and J lost 8 bases; unmatched junction nucleotides: 9. CDR1 and CDR2 (germline): MDHEN, SYDVKM. CDR3 length equals 14 residues.

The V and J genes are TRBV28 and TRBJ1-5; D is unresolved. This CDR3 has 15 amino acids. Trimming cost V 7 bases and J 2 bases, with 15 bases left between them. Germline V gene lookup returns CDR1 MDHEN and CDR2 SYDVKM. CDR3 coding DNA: TGTGCCAGCAACCCCTCGGGAGTGGGCAATCAGCCCCAGCATTTT. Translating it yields CASNPSGVGNQPQHF.

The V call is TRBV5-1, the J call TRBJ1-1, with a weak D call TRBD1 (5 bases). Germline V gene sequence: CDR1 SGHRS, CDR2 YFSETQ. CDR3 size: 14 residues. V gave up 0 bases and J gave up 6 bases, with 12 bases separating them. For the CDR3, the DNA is TGCGCCAGCAGCTTGGAGGGGATTAAGGCTGAAGCTTTCTTT. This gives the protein CASSLEGIKAEAFF.

This CDR3 is CASSELLSGGAYEQYF. The CDR3 DNA is TGTGCCAGCAGTGAATTATTATCCGGCGGAGCCTACGAGCAGTACTTC. The V and J genes are TRBV6-1 and TRBJ2-7, with D hard to call. The CDR3 length is 16 residues. The germline gives CDR1 MNHNS, CDR2 SASEGT. V gave up 2 bases and J gave up 2 bases, with 16 bases separating them.

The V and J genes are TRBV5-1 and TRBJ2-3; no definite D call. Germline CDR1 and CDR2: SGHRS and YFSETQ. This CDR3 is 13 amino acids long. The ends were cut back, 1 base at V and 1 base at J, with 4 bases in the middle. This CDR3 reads CASSLRGTDTQYF. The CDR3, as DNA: TGCGCCAGCAGCTTGAGAGGCACAGATACGCAGTATTTT.

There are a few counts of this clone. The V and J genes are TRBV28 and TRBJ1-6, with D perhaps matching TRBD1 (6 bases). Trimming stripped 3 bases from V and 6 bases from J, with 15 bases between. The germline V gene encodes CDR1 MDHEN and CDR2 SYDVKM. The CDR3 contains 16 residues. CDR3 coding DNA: TGTGCCAGCAGTTTCCTCAGGGGTTCGGGTAATTCACCCCTCCACTTT. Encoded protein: CASSFLRGSGNSPLHF.

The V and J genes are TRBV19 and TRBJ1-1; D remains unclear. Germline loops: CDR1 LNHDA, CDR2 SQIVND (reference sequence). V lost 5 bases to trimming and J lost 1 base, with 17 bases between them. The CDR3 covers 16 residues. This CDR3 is CASSSEGGRTNTEAFF. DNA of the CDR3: TGTGCCAGTAGTTCAGAGGGCGGCAGGACGAACACTGAAGCTTTCTTT.

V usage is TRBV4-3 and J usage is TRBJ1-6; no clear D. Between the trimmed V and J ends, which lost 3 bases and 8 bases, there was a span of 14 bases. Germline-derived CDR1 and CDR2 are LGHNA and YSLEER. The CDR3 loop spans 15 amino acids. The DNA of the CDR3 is TGCGCCAGCAGCCAGACAAGGTCGAGGGATTCACCCCTCCACTTT. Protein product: CASSQTRSRDSPLHF.

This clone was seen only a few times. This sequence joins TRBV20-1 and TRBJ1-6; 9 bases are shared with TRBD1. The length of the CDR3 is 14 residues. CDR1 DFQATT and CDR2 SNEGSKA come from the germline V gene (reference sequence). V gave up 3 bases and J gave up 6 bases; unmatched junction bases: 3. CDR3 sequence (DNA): TGCAGTGCTAGTCCACAGGGGGCTAATTCACCCCTCCACTTT. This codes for CSASPQGANSPLHF.

CDR3 residues: CASSRDPGQPSREAFF. CDR3 nucleotide sequence: TGTGCCAGCAGCCGAGACCCGGGACAGCCATCCCGGGAAGCTTTCTTT. The chain combines TRBV7-8 with TRBJ1-1; 7 positions agree with TRBD1. Germline CDR1 SGHVS, CDR2 FQNEAQ. V was pared by 5 bases and J by 8 bases, with 17 bases of the junction left unmatched. There are 16 residues in the CDR3.

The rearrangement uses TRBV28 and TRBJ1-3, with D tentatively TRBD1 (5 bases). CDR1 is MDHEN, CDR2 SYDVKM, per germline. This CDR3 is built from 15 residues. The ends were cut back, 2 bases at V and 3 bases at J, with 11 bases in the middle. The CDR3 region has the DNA TGTGCCAGCAGTTTAGATCAGGGAGGTGGAAACACCATATATTTT. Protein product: CASSLDQGGGNTIYF. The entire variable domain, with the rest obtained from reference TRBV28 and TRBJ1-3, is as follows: DVKVTQSSRYLVKRTGEKVFLECVQDMDHENMFWYRQDPGLGLRLIYFSYDVKMKEKGDIPEGYSVSREKKERFSLILESASTNQTSMYLCASSLDQGGGNTIYFGEGSWLTVV.

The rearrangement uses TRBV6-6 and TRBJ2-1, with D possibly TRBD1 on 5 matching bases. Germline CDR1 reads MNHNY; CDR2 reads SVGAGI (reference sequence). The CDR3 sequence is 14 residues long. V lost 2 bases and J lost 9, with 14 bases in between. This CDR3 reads CASSYVQGRIEQFF. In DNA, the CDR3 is TGTGCCAGCAGTTACGTCCAGGGCCGGATTGAGCAGTTCTTC.

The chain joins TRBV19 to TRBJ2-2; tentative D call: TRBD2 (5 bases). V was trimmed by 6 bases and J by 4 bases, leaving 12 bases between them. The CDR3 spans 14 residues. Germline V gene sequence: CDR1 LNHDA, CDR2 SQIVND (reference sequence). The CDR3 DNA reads TGTGCCAGTAGGCCAAGGGAGCGCACCGGGGAGCTGTTTTTT. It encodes CASRPRERTGELFF.

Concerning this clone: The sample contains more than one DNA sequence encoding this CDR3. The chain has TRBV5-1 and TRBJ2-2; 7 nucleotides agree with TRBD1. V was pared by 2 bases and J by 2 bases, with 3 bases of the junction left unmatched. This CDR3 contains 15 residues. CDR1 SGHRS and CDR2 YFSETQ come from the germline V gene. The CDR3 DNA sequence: TGCGCCAGCAGCTTAGGGGGCACAAACACCGGGGAGCTGTTTTTT. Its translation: CASSLGGTNTGELFF. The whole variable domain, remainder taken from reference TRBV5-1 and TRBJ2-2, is KAGVTQTPRYLIKTRGQQVTLSCSPISGHRSVSWYQQTPGQGLQFLFEYFSETQRNKGNFPGRFSGRQFSNSRSEMNVSTLELGDSALYLCASSLGGTNTGELFFGEGSRLTVL.

The CDR3 bases are TGTGCCAGTAGTATAGGGGGCGCCCGGGATTCACCCCTCCACTTT. Translated: CASSIGGARDSPLHF. The V and J genes are TRBV19 and TRBJ1-6; a possible D gene is TRBD1 (5 bases). Germline values: CDR1 LNHDA, CDR2 SQIVND (reference sequence). The CDR3 spans 15 residues. V dropped 1 base and J dropped 8 bases, with 12 bases sitting between them.

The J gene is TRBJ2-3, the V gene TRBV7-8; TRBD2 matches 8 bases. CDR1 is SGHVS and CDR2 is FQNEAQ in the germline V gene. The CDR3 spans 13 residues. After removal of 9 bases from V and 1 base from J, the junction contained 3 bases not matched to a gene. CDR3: CASEAGGTDTQYF. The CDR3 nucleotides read TGTGCCAGTGAAGCGGGAGGCACAGATACGCAGTATTTT.

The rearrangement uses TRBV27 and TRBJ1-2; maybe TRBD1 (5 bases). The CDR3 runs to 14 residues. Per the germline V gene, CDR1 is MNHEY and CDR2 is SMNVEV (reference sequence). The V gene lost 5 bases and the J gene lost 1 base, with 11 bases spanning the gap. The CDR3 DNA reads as TGTGCCAGCAGTCAATATAGGGGTAACTATGGCTACACCTTC. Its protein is CASSQYRGNYGYTF.